These 18 T cell receptor beta chains were all obtained from the same sample, sequenced in a study of response to subunit inactivated influenza vaccine. TCRdb re-called the RT-PCR reads through MiXCR, storing one row per CDR3 protein. The sample lists more than 600,000 distinct CDR3 sequences, approximately 17% occurring once. Here the sequenced sample was PBMCs from blood, taken roughly 5 days after vaccination. The source of these receptors is a man aged 50-59 years who received an inactivated influenza vaccine.

V is TRBV20-1 and J is TRBJ2-1; D might be TRBD1 (6 bases). Germline assignment: CDR1 DFQATT and CDR2 SNEGSKA (reference sequence). CDR3 length: 17 residues. Trimming removed 3 bases from V and 7 bases from J, with 25 bases in between. The DNA of the CDR3 is TGCAGTGCTAGGCTATCAGGACGGACAGTTTTAGGGAATGAGCAGTTCTTC. This sequence encodes CSARLSGRTVLGNEQFF.

The chain combines TRBV7-2 with TRBJ2-7, with 8 nucleotides matching TRBD1. This CDR3 contains 14 residues. V lost 2 bases to trimming and J lost 7 bases; unmatched junction nucleotides: 7. The V gene's germline CDR1 is SGHTA and CDR2 FQGNSA. The CDR3 sequence is CASSLYRGVDEQYF. In nucleotides, the CDR3 is TGTGCCAGCAGCTTATACAGGGGGGTAGATGAGCAGTACTTC.

This clonotype showed up just a few times. V gene TRBV5-1 combines with J gene TRBJ1-1; 8 bases map to TRBD1. The V and J ends lost 3 bases and 4 bases, in that order; junction bases with no gene match: 11. The CDR3 totals 16 residues. Germline V gene sequence: CDR1 SGHRS, CDR2 YFSETQ. CDR3 amino acids: CASSSRGQGLGTEAFF. The CDR3 DNA follows: TGCGCCAGCAGCTCAAGAGGACAGGGTTTGGGCACTGAAGCTTTCTTT.

The table lists this clonotype with many counts. The chain is built from TRBV12-3 or TRBV12-4 and TRBJ2-5; 7 nucleotides match TRBD1. This CDR3 spans 14 amino acids. After removal of 3 bases from V and 5 bases from J, the junction contained 6 bases not matched to a gene. CDR3 coding DNA: TGTGCCAGCAGTTTGACAGGGATCCGGGAGACCCAGTACTTC. It codes for CASSLTGIRETQYF.

The CDR3 sequence: CASSLVGSKSPLHF. The CDR3, as DNA: TGTGCCAGCAGCTTAGTGGGATCGAAGTCACCCCTCCACTTT. The rearrangement uses TRBV7-9 and TRBJ1-6; D gene unclear. This CDR3 spans 14 amino acids. CDR1 and CDR2 from the germline V gene are SEHNR and FQNEAQ (reference sequence). With 1 base removed from V and 10 bases from J, the gap between germline ends came to 11 bases.

The rearrangement links TRBV29-1 to TRBJ2-1, with 8 bases fitting TRBD2. The CDR3 totals 19 residues. Germline V gives CDR1 SQVTM, CDR2 ANQGSEA. Losses at the gene ends were 7 bases for V and 4 bases for J; bases not matched to a gene: 24. DNA for the CDR3: TGCAGCGCCGAGGGGGGAGGGAAGGTTGGCGGGAGGAGATACAATGAGCAGTTCTTC. Translated: CSAEGGGKVGGRRYNEQFF.

On this clonotype itself: One end of the junction does not line up with germline, which may come from a read error. The genes are TRBV27 and TRBJ1-2; TRBD1 aligns across 8 bases. The length of the CDR3 is 14 residues. Germline CDR1 is MNHEY and CDR2 is SMNVEV (reference sequence). The CDR3 DNA sequence: TGTGCTAGCAGTGGGCGCAGGGGGCAATATGGCTACACCTTC. As protein: CASSGRRGQYGYTF.

Here the CDR3 reads CASSQDEGGRTEAFF. DNA for the CDR3: TGCGCCAGCAGCCAAGATGAAGGGGGGAGGACTGAAGCTTTCTTT. The gene calls are TRBV4-1 and TRBJ1-1; D is possibly TRBD1 (6 bases). Looked up from germline, CDR1 is MGHRA and CDR2 is YSYEKL. The CDR3 consists of 15 residues. V was shortened by 0 bases and J by 5 bases, with 13 bases between the two germline ends.

The V gene is TRBV9, the J gene TRBJ1-2; unclear D gene. The V end lost 2 bases, the J end lost 2 bases, and 19 bases lay between the germline ends. This CDR3 region has 17 residues. Germline loops: CDR1 SGDLS, CDR2 YYNGEE. The CDR3 DNA reads TGTGCCAGCAGCGTCGACGAGACGGCCAGAACAAACTATGGCTACACCTTC. Amino acid sequence: CASSVDETARTNYGYTF.

This clonotype was observed a few times. The chain couples TRBV5-1 to TRBJ2-1; D is ambiguous. The CDR3 is 13 amino acids. V was pared by 5 bases and J by 5 bases, with 11 bases between. Germline V CDR1 and CDR2: SGHRS, YFSETQ. The CDR3 DNA follows: TGCGCCAGCAGGATTACGAATCACAATGAGCAGTTCTTC. Protein: CASRITNHNEQFF.

This chain links TRBV20-1 with TRBJ2-5; D is uncertain. The V end lost 1 base, the J end lost 2 bases, and 11 bases lay between the germline ends. The CDR3 covers 14 residues. Germline V gene sequence: CDR1 DFQATT, CDR2 SNEGSKA (reference sequence). The CDR3 nucleotides read TGCAGTGCTAGAGTCCCCCTAATACAAGAGACCCAGTACTTC. This translates into CSARVPLIQETQYF.

The sample holds a few counts of this clonotype. CDR3 loop: CASSRGLAGGIGNEQFF. CDR3 in DNA: TGTGCCAGCAGCCGGGGACTAGCGGGAGGGATTGGCAATGAGCAGTTCTTC. The chain uses TRBV11-2 and TRBJ2-1; 16 nucleotides align to TRBD2. The V and J ends lost 5 bases and 6 bases, in that order; junction bases with no gene match: 7. CDR1 is SGHAT, CDR2 FQNNGV, per germline. This CDR3 comprises 17 residues.

This clonotype was picked up a small number of times. The rearrangement joins TRBV7-2 to TRBJ1-2, with D possibly being TRBD1 (6 bases). The germline CDR1 and CDR2 sequences are SGHTA and FQGNSA. Trimming took off 7 bases at V and 6 bases at J, with 27 bases between the two ends. The CDR3 consists of 17 residues. CDR3 amino acids: CASIFRPRAGVDHGYTF. The CDR3 region has the DNA TGTGCCAGCATTTTCCGGCCACGGGCAGGGGTAGATCATGGCTACACCTTC.

The V gene is TRBV28, the J gene TRBJ2-7; the D call may be TRBD1 or TRBD2 (5 bases each). Trimming removed 6 bases from V and 3 bases from J, with 21 bases in between. The CDR3 is 16 residues long. Germline V gene sequence: CDR1 MDHEN, CDR2 SYDVKM. This chain's CDR3 is CASSGQATRGYYEQYF. In nucleotides, the CDR3 is TGTGCCAGCAGCGGACAAGCCACTAGGGGCTACTACGAGCAGTACTTC.

This clonotype was seen only a few times. The genes are TRBV7-2 and TRBJ2-1; D is possibly TRBD1 or TRBD2 (5 bases each). Germline V CDR1 and CDR2: SGHTA, FQGNSA. The CDR3 has 16 residues. V lost 5 bases and J 0 bases, leaving 14 bases between the germline ends. Written as DNA, the CDR3 is TGTGCCAGCAGCCCAACTCGGGACCGCTCCTACAATGAGCAGTTCTTC. Its translation: CASSPTRDRSYNEQFF.

This clonotype appeared a few times. The genes are TRBV15 and TRBJ2-1; D is undetermined. Trimming took 5 bases from V and 0 from J, leaving 11 bases between them. The CDR3 extends over 15 amino acids. The V gene's germline CDR1 is LNHNV and CDR2 YYDKDF (reference sequence). This chain's CDR3 is CATSRTSISYNEQFF. The CDR3 DNA sequence: TGTGCCACCAGCCGAACATCGATCTCCTACAATGAGCAGTTCTTC.

CDR3 protein: CAIRDHTYEQYF. The CDR3 coding sequence is TGTGCCATCAGGGACCACACCTACGAGCAGTACTTC. The rearrangement uses TRBV10-3 and TRBJ2-7; D is unresolved. V was shortened by 6 bases and J by 2 bases, with 8 bases between the two germline ends. CDR1 and CDR2 from the germline V gene are ENHRY and SYGVKD. The CDR3 has 12 residues.

The chain joins TRBV19 to TRBJ2-7; possible D gene TRBD1, 5 bases. The CDR3 totals 14 residues. The germline V gene encodes CDR1 LNHDA and CDR2 SQIVND (reference sequence). V gave up 4 bases and J gave up 2 bases, with 12 bases separating them. Written as DNA, the CDR3 is TGTGCCAGTAGTAGGGGCCCAGAAGCCTACGAGCAGTACTTC. Amino acids: CASSRGPEAYEQYF.